A single TCR beta chain is shown here with its context. Its antigen is not identified. Some clones are missing from TCRdb's copy, which holds only in-frame ones; the method was immunoSEQ multiplex PCR. The sample lists 350,000 to 400,000 clones, 80% to 90% seen once, with approximately 3.7% in the top ten. The data originate from a study of Ad26.COV2.S vaccination and SARS-CoV-2 variants. Study conclusions and caveats: The TCR breadth and depth analyses may have understated or missed part of the total T cell responses. Vaccine recipients posted higher spike-specific TCR breadth than their placebo counterparts.

Regarding treatment: around 19 received Ad26.COV2.S at low or high dose, single or two shots; roughly 5 received placebo; per-sample allocation not given. All samples were drawn on day 63, counting from the first vaccine or placebo injection. There are 14 residues in the CDR3. Germline-derived CDR1 and CDR2 are SGHKS and YYEKEE (reference sequence). The V gene lost 2 bases and the J gene lost 5 bases, with 10 bases spanning the gap. The V gene is TRBV5-5, the J gene TRBJ1-4; D is uncertain. This clonotype was sampled from a person aged 18-60 years who received the Ad26.COV2.S COVID-19 vaccine or a placebo. The sample consisted of peripheral blood, taken in a trial of Ad26.COV2.S vaccine versus placebo. CDR3 nucleotide sequence: TGTGCCAGCAGCTTCAGGCAGAAGAATGAAAAACTGTTTTTT. It encodes CASSFRQKNEKLFF.